Following are 32 T cell receptor beta chains from one sample sequenced in a study of blood T cell repertoires in COVID-19. Generated by immunoSEQ multiplex PCR, the TCRdb table keeps only in-frame clones and is missing some. Of about 51,000 clones listed, approximately 86% were seen once; the top ten hold 1.3%. Material: peripheral blood. Every receptor here comes from a man between 60 and 75 years old with acute or convalescent COVID-19.

The CDR3 DNA follows: TGTGCCAGCAGTGAATTCACACAGGGGCGGTTTAATTCACCCCTCCACTTT. This translates into CASSEFTQGRFNSPLHF. This chain joins TRBV6-1 and TRBJ1-6; TRBD1 agrees at 7 bases. This CDR3 region has 17 residues. J was trimmed by 6 bases and V by 2 bases; bases with no gene match: 10. From germline, CDR1 is MNHNS and CDR2 SASEGT.

This clone was detected only once. The V gene is TRBV25-1, the J gene TRBJ2-1, with 10 bases aligning to TRBD1. Trimming cost V 1 base and J 10 bases; bases outside gene matches: 7. Germline values: CDR1 MGHDK, CDR2 SYGVNS. The CDR3 contains 15 residues. The CDR3 nucleotides read TGTGCCAGCAGTGAATGGAGACAGGGGGCAGGGGAGCAGTTCTTC. This translates into CASSEWRQGAGEQFF.

The chain couples TRBV4-1 to TRBJ2-1; 9 bases are shared with TRBD2. J lost 5 bases, V lost 0 bases, and 11 bases had no gene match. Germline assignment: CDR1 MGHRA and CDR2 YSYEKL. The CDR3 has 18 amino acids. CDR3 sequence: CASSQDSAGGLRDNEQFF. The CDR3, as DNA: TGCGCCAGCAGCCAAGATTCTGCGGGAGGGCTCAGGGACAATGAGCAGTTCTTC.

This rearrangement joins TRBV6-1 to TRBJ2-5; tentative D call: TRBD1 (6 bases). Germline V lookup: CDR1 MNHNS, CDR2 SASEGT. The CDR3 has 15 amino acids. Trimming shortened V by 0 bases and J by 3 bases, and 11 bases separated the two germline ends. CDR3 sequence reads: CASSEAPAGEETQYF. The CDR3 bases are TGTGCCAGCAGTGAAGCGCCGGCAGGGGAAGAGACCCAGTACTTC.

The V call is TRBV5-1, the J call TRBJ2-5; 10 bases fit TRBD2. Germline V CDR1 and CDR2: SGHRS, YFSETQ. V was pared by 2 bases and J by 0 bases, with 4 bases of the junction left unmatched. The CDR3 has 16 residues. The DNA of the CDR3 is TGCGCCAGCAGCTTTCGAGCGGGAGGGGACCAAGAGACCCAGTACTTC. Translated: CASSFRAGGDQETQYF.

The chain has TRBV7-9 and TRBJ2-7; D may be TRBD1 (5 bases). V lost 2 bases, J lost 5 bases, and 10 bases lay in between. Per germline, CDR1 SEHNR and CDR2 FQNEAQ (reference sequence). The CDR3 has 13 amino acids. The CDR3 spells CASSLPGPDEQYF. The CDR3 coding sequence is TGTGCCAGCAGCTTACCAGGGCCCGACGAGCAGTACTTC.

This chain joins TRBV6-2 or TRBV6-3 and TRBJ2-3; a weak D match, TRBD2 (6 bases). The ends were cut back, 0 bases at V and 2 bases at J, with 15 bases in the middle. Germline CDR1 reads MNHEY; CDR2 reads SVGEGT. CDR3 length: 17 amino acids. The CDR3 bases are TGTGCCAGCAGTTACTCCTTCCGGGGGTCTCCCACAGATACGCAGTATTTT. It is translated as CASSYSFRGSPTDTQYF.

This clone was found once. V is TRBV12-3 or TRBV12-4 and J is TRBJ1-2, with 7 bases identical to TRBD1. V lost 1 base to trimming and J lost 8 bases; unmatched junction nucleotides: 4. This CDR3 comprises 13 residues. CDR3 in amino acids: CASSLVQGTGYTF. CDR3 nucleotide sequence: TGTGCCAGCAGTTTAGTACAGGGGACAGGCTACACCTTC.

This clone was seen more than once but under ten times. This rearrangement joins TRBV6-5 to TRBJ1-1, with D unresolved. V lost 7 bases and J lost 1, with 10 bases in between. The germline gives CDR1 MNHEY, CDR2 SVGAGI. The CDR3 extends over 13 amino acids. The CDR3 sequence: CASTTTPNTEAFF. The CDR3 DNA is TGTGCCAGCACCACTACCCCGAACACTGAAGCTTTCTTT.

The table lists this clone with a few counts. V gene TRBV5-1 combines with J gene TRBJ2-7; TRBD1 matches at 11 bases. The germline V gene has CDR1 SGHRS and CDR2 YFSETQ. CDR3 length: 15 amino acids. With 3 bases clipped from V and 4 bases from J, the junction kept 6 bases outside the gene matches. The CDR3 nucleotides are TGCGCCAGCAGCTCTGGACAGGGGGCATTGTACGAGCAGTACTTC. This sequence encodes CASSSGQGALYEQYF.

This clone was seen only once. The chain combines TRBV5-3 with TRBJ2-4; D possibly corresponds to TRBD2 (6 bases). TRBV5-3 is placed among ORFs of uncertain function. With 4 bases removed from V and 0 bases from J, the gap between germline ends came to 20 bases. This CDR3 is built from 18 residues. The CDR3 protein is CARSPEGLGNLAKNIQYF. In DNA form, the CDR3 reads TGTGCCAGAAGCCCGGAGGGGCTAGGGAACCTAGCCAAAAACATTCAGTACTTC.

The chain joins TRBV28 to TRBJ1-2; TRBD1 matches at 7 bases. The V gene end was trimmed by 5 bases and the J gene end by 4 bases; junction bases not matched to a gene: 10. The CDR3 is 15 amino acids. Looked up from germline, CDR1 is MDHEN and CDR2 is SYDVKM. CDR3 protein: CASSPPTGIAYGYTF. In nucleotides, the CDR3 is TGTGCCAGCAGTCCGCCGACAGGGATAGCCTATGGCTACACCTTC.

The chain is built from TRBV7-9 and TRBJ2-5; 8 bases are a match to TRBD2. The V and J ends lost 0 bases and 4 bases, in that order; junction bases with no gene match: 4. The CDR3 is 15 residues long. Germline V gene lookup returns CDR1 SEHNR and CDR2 FQNEAQ (reference sequence). The CDR3 DNA sequence: TGTGCCAGCAGCTTAGCTAGCGGGATCCCAGAGACCCAGTACTTC. This codes for CASSLASGIPETQYF.

V gene TRBV28 combines with J gene TRBJ2-7, with D unclear. In germline, CDR1 is MDHEN, CDR2 SYDVKM. Trimming removed 4 bases from V and 1 base from J, with 11 bases in between. This CDR3 is 14 amino acids long. Here the CDR3 reads CASSYILTSYEQYF. CDR3 nucleotide sequence: TGTGCCAGCAGTTATATACTTACTTCCTACGAGCAGTACTTC.

The genes are TRBV4-2 and TRBJ2-1; 11 nucleotides line up with TRBD2. V lost 3 bases, J lost 9 bases, and 7 bases stayed unmatched. Per germline, CDR1 LGHNA and CDR2 YNFKEQ. The length of the CDR3 is 15 residues. CDR3 in DNA: TGTGCCAGCAGCCAGGCACTAGCGGGAGTGGGTGAGCAGTTCTTC. Protein: CASSQALAGVGEQFF.

V usage is TRBV6-5 and J usage is TRBJ1-4; the D gene is possibly TRBD1 (6 bases). Germline CDR1 and CDR2: MNHEY and SVGAGI. Trimming cost V 8 bases and J 6 bases, with 13 bases left between them. This CDR3 has 13 amino acids. CDR3 DNA: TGTGCCAGCCGAGGCAGGGGCCATGAAAAACTGTTTTTT. This encodes CASRGRGHEKLFF.

This clone has only a few counts. The rearrangement uses TRBV19 and TRBJ2-2; D remains unclear. V was shortened by 4 bases and J by 1 base, with 16 bases between the two germline ends. The germline V gene has CDR1 LNHDA and CDR2 SQIVND (reference sequence). CDR3 length equals 17 residues. CDR3 nucleotide sequence: TGTGCCAGTAGTACGCGCATGGGCCCGCTGAACACCGGGGAGCTGTTTTTT. It encodes CASSTRMGPLNTGELFF. The full variable domain, in which reference TRBV19 and TRBJ2-2 provide the parts outside the CDR3, is DGGITQSPKYLFRKEGQNVTLSCEQNLNHDAMYWYRQDPGQGLRLIYYSQIVNDFQKGDIAEGYSVSREKKESFPLTVTSAQKNPTAFYLCASSTRMGPLNTGELFFGEGSRLTVL.

This chain connects TRBV5-4 to TRBJ2-4, with D possibly being TRBD2 (5 bases). The V end lost 6 bases, the J end lost 6 bases, and 13 bases lay between the germline ends. The CDR3 contains 13 residues. CDR1 SGHNT and CDR2 YYREEE come from the germline V gene (reference sequence). CDR3 in amino acids: CASKGGRRNIQYF. The CDR3 DNA follows: TGTGCCAGCAAAGGAGGCAGACGAAACATTCAGTACTTC.

In its sample, this clone was seen once. This chain links TRBV6-5 with TRBJ2-7; the D gene is possibly TRBD2 (6 bases). The germline CDR1 and CDR2 sequences are MNHEY and SVGAGI. V was cut by 5 bases and J by 0 bases, with 14 bases left in between. This CDR3 is built from 15 residues. CDR3 loop: CASSSGTFNSYEQYF. The CDR3 bases are TGTGCCAGCAGTAGTGGGACTTTTAACTCCTACGAGCAGTACTTC.

The V call is TRBV11-3, the J call TRBJ2-5; D is unresolved. CDR1 is SGHNT, CDR2 YENEEA, per germline. Trimming pared 0 bases from V and 10 bases from J, leaving 15 bases between. CDR3 length: 14 residues. In nucleotides, the CDR3 is TGTGCCAGCAGCTTAGATCAATTGGTCGCGGACCAGTACTTC. Protein: CASSLDQLVADQYF.

This chain connects TRBV5-6 to TRBJ1-5; TRBD1 is a possible D gene (6 bases). Germline V CDR1 and CDR2: SGHDT, YYEEEE. This CDR3 is built from 16 residues. V was trimmed by 3 bases and J by 4 bases, leaving 17 bases between them. The CDR3 loop reads CASSSRIGGVNQPQHF. CDR3 in DNA: TGTGCCAGCAGCTCTAGGATAGGGGGTGTGAATCAGCCCCAGCATTTT.

V is TRBV14 and J is TRBJ2-7; maybe TRBD2 (6 bases). The CDR3 consists of 14 residues. Between the trimmed V and J ends, which lost 9 bases and 4 bases, there was a span of 19 bases. The germline gives CDR1 SGHDN, CDR2 FVKESK. The CDR3 protein is CARAPSGGTYEQYF. The CDR3 DNA is TGTGCCAGAGCACCTTCTGGGGGGACTTACGAGCAGTACTTC.

This chain uses TRBV4-2 with TRBJ2-3; 7 nucleotides match TRBD2. The germline V gene encodes CDR1 LGHNA and CDR2 YNFKEQ. V dropped 1 base and J dropped 2; count of bases not matched to a gene: 6. This CDR3 region has 16 residues. The CDR3 spells CASSQGGGETTDTQYF. Here the CDR3 DNA reads TGTGCCAGCAGCCAAGGTGGGGGGGAAACCACAGATACGCAGTATTTT.

The chain is built from TRBV10-3 and TRBJ2-1; 16 positions agree with TRBD2. Germline assignment: CDR1 ENHRY and CDR2 SYGVKD. Trimming cost V 4 bases and J 8 bases; bases outside gene matches: 8. The CDR3 runs 17 residues. The CDR3 bases are TGTGCCATCAGTGCAAGAACCGGGACTAGCGGGAGGGATGAGCAGTTCTTC. It is translated as CAISARTGTSGRDEQFF.

The chain uses TRBV3-1 (or the pseudogene TRBV3-2) and TRBJ2-6, with 8 bases that match TRBD2. CDR1 and CDR2 from the germline V gene are LGHDT and YNNKEL (reference sequence). Losses at the gene ends were 4 bases for V and 4 bases for J; bases not matched to a gene: 12. The CDR3 length is 18 residues. CDR3 amino acids: CASSRTARGRKGANVLTF. As DNA, the CDR3 is TGTGCCAGCAGCCGAACCGCCCGCGGGAGGAAAGGGGCCAACGTCCTGACTTTC.

The chain carries TRBV11-2 and TRBJ2-1; possibly TRBD2 for D (5 bases). V gave up 2 bases and J gave up 7 bases, with 18 bases separating them. CDR1 and CDR2 (germline): SGHAT, FQNNGV. The CDR3 is 16 amino acids. The DNA of the CDR3 is TGTGCCAGCAGCTTACGCCCCACGGGCCAGCGGAATGAGCAGTTCTTC. It translates to CASSLRPTGQRNEQFF. Using reference TRBV11-2 and TRBJ2-1 for the parts outside the CDR3, the full variable domain is EAGVAQSPRYKIIEKRQSVAFWCNPISGHATLYWYQQILGQGPKLLIQFQNNGVVDDSQLPKDRFSAERLKGVDSTLKIQPAKLEDSAVYLCASSLRPTGQRNEQFFGPGTRLTVL.

This rearrangement joins TRBV5-1 to TRBJ1-1, with 8 bases matching TRBD1. The length of the CDR3 is 14 residues. V was clipped by 4 bases and J by 5 bases; unmatched bases: 7. Germline CDR1 SGHRS, CDR2 YFSETQ. CDR3 coding DNA: TGCGCCAGCAGCCCTAGACAGGGGCGGACTGAAGCTTTCTTT. It translates to CASSPRQGRTEAFF.

The chain couples TRBV6-6 to TRBJ1-4, with D unclear. This CDR3 is 15 amino acids long. Trimming shortened V by 2 bases and J by 5 bases, and 12 bases separated the two germline ends. Germline V gives CDR1 MNHNY, CDR2 SVGAGI (reference sequence). The CDR3, as DNA: TGTGCCAGCAGTTACGGTGGGCGGGGAAATGAAAAACTGTTTTTT. Translated, it gives CASSYGGRGNEKLFF.

The gene calls are TRBV2 and TRBJ1-2; perhaps TRBD1 as D (5 bases). This CDR3 has 14 amino acids. V was pared by 4 bases and J by 1 base, with 10 bases between. Per germline, CDR1 SNHLY and CDR2 FYNNEI. The DNA for the CDR3 is TGTGCCAGCAGTGCCGAGACAGTTAACTATGGCTACACCTTC. Protein sequence: CASSAETVNYGYTF.

The chain recombines TRBV9 with TRBJ2-3; TRBD2 matches at 10 bases. Germline CDR1 reads SGDLS; CDR2 reads YYNGEE. This CDR3 spans 15 amino acids. J lost 7 bases, V lost 0 bases, and 5 bases had no gene match. CDR3 bases: TGTGCCAGCAGCGTAGTCAGCGGGGGGGAGTATACGCAGTATTTT. Translated: CASSVVSGGEYTQYF.

The chain is built from TRBV5-1 and TRBJ1-1, with a possible D match to TRBD1 (6 bases). Germline CDR1 is SGHRS and CDR2 is YFSETQ. The CDR3 is 17 amino acids. V was trimmed by 4 bases and J by 0 bases, leaving 19 bases between them. CDR3 amino acids: CASSPITQGSMNTEAFF. The CDR3, as DNA: TGCGCCAGCAGCCCCATCACCCAGGGGTCAATGAACACTGAAGCTTTCTTT. The variable domain in full, with the rest retrieved from reference TRBV5-1 and TRBJ1-1, is KAGVTQTPRYLIKTRGQQVTLSCSPISGHRSVSWYQQTPGQGLQFLFEYFSETQRNKGNFPGRFSGRQFSNSRSEMNVSTLELGDSALYLCASSPITQGSMNTEAFFGQGTRLTVV.

A word on this clone: Sequence at one end of the junction differs from germline and may be a read error. The rearrangement uses TRBV4-2 and TRBJ2-1; 7 bases match TRBD2. This CDR3 contains 14 residues. Germline values: CDR1 LGHNA, CDR2 YNFKEQ. The CDR3 DNA is TGTGCCAGCAGTCAAGGGGACTATCACGTAGGGCAGTTCTTC. Residues: CASSQGDYHVGQFF.